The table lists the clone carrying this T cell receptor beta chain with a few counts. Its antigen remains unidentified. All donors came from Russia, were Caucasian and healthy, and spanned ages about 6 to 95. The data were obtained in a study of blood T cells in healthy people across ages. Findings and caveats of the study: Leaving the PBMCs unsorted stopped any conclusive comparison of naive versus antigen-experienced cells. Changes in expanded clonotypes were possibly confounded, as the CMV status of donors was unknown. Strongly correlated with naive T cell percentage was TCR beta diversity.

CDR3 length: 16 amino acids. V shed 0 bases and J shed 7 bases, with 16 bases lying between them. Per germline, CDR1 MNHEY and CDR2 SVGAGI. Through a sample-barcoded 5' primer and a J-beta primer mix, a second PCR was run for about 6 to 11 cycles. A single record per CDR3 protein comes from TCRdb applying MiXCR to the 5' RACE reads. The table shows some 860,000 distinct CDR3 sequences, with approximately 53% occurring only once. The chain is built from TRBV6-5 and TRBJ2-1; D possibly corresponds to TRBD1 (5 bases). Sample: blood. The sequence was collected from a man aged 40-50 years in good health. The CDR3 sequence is CASSYSRVTATNEQFF. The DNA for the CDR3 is TGTGCCAGCAGTTACTCCAGGGTCACAGCTACAAATGAGCAGTTCTTC.